Ten or more counts support the clone carrying this T cell receptor (beta chain). This specimen belongs to a study of T-cell reconstitution after alpha-beta-depleted transplantation in children. Trimming stripped 0 bases from V and 1 base from J, with 9 bases between. CDR3 length equals 16 residues. CDR1 is LGHNA and CDR2 is YSLEER in the germline V gene. Unique molecular identifiers were used to barcode this TCRbeta library. MiXCR was run by TCRdb on the PCR reads, yielding one entry per CDR3 protein. Of 600,000 to 700,000 distinct CDR3 sequences listed, 16% are singletons. The material was PBMCs from the stem cell graft donor, obtained from the stem cell graft. The TCR was taken from a human donor who donated a stem cell graft to a child with acute myeloid leukemia. The chain has TRBV4-3 and TRBJ2-2; no clear D gene. The CDR3 protein is CASSQELGRNTGELFF. The CDR3 region has the DNA TGCGCCAGCAGCCAAGAATTAGGAAGGAACACCGGGGAGCTGTTTTTT.